These T cell receptor beta chains were read from a single sample in a study of cytomegalovirus exposure and HLA in healthy donors. Repertoires were generated with immunoSEQ multiplex PCR, while TCRdb's copy carries only in-frame clones and drops some. This sample's table reports around 65,000 clones. The sequencing sample was made of PBMCs. These receptors were taken from a man aged 25 to 45 in good health and CMV-seropositive. Each CDR3 is given without its conserved first and last residue. The D gene is left open where the match is weak. Rows give clone size only sometimes, using once, few, many, or a class for an expanded clone.

clone_size	v_call	j_call	d_call	cdr3_aa
NA	TRBV7-9	TRBJ1-2	TRBD1	ASSRDRRGYT
NA	TRBV9	TRBJ1-2	TRBD1	ASSGSGTDSNYGYT
NA	TRBV4-1	TRBJ2-2	TRBD1	ASSLTGGTGELF
NA	TRBV2	TRBJ1-1	TRBD1	ASSANRGEGTEAF
NA	TRBV6-5	TRBJ2-7	NA	ASSAGPYEQY
NA	TRBV12-5	TRBJ2-3	TRBD1	ASGPTGGTDTQY
NA	TRBV19	TRBJ2-7	TRBD2	ASSPTSGIHEQY
NA	TRBV12-5	TRBJ2-5	NA	ASGLVGGTQY
NA	TRBV29-1	TRBJ1-2	NA	SVEESANYGYT
NA	TRBV19	TRBJ2-1	TRBD2	ASSIRAGEDNEQF
NA	TRBV30	TRBJ2-1	TRBD2	AWSWTSADNEQF
NA	TRBV6-5	TRBJ2-1	NA	ASSTIGDNEQF
NA	TRBV5-1	TRBJ2-1	NA	ASSSQAIHSDNEQF
NA	TRBV9	TRBJ1-2	NA	ASSVAPSDNYGYT
medium-sized	TRBV6-1	TRBJ1-1	NA	ASSEAGHLNTEAF
NA	TRBV2	TRBJ2-1	NA	ASSEALVGANEQF
NA	TRBV6-5	TRBJ2-1	NA	ASVPDASYNEQF
NA	TRBV5-1	TRBJ1-5	TRBD1	ASSPGTGNHQPQH
NA	TRBV6-1	TRBJ1-5	NA	ASSDVGRGNQPQH
NA	TRBV18	TRBJ1-5	NA	ASSLHTGFDQPQH
NA	TRBV18	TRBJ2-5	NA	ASSTTREETQY
NA	TRBV6-1	TRBJ1-2	TRBD1	ASTTGQGDGYT
NA	TRBV7-2	TRBJ2-2	TRBD1	ASSLGQGADGELF
NA	TRBV5-6	TRBJ2-1	TRBD2	ASSVSGSSYNEQF
NA	TRBV7-9	TRBJ1-6	NA	ASSLGSYYNSPLH
NA	TRBV7-2	TRBJ1-5	NA	ASSSLGQPQH
NA	TRBV6-5	TRBJ2-7	TRBD2	ASRPGGFSYEQY
NA	TRBV27	TRBJ2-3	TRBD2	ASRRTSGGSDTQY
NA	TRBV7-9	TRBJ1-1	NA	ASRSFNTEAF
NA	TRBV6-1	TRBJ2-3	TRBD2	ASSELGGGTDTQY
NA	TRBV30	TRBJ2-3	NA	AWTSPQGMADTQY
NA	TRBV9	TRBJ2-7	NA	ASSAQGNEQY
NA	TRBV30	TRBJ2-7	TRBD2	AWSGSAGSYEQY
NA	TRBV18	TRBJ2-7	NA	ASSPGRGAYEQY
NA	TRBV19	TRBJ2-6	TRBD2	ASSKGRAGANVLT
NA	TRBV7-9	TRBJ1-2	TRBD1	ASSATGTGHGYT
NA	TRBV19	TRBJ2-7	NA	ASSIGLTYEQY
NA	TRBV4-2	TRBJ2-3	TRBD2	ASSQAGTSGETDTQY
NA	TRBV7-2	TRBJ2-7	TRBD2	ASSLRAGGFYEQY
NA	TRBV11-3	TRBJ2-1	TRBD1	ASSSRRDRSI
NA	TRBV5-1	TRBJ2-7	NA	ASSLTVFSYEQY
NA	TRBV5-1	TRBJ1-6	NA	ASSLGSAGLSPLH
NA	TRBV13	TRBJ2-7	TRBD1	ASSLAWDRDYEQY
NA	TRBV29-1	TRBJ1-1	TRBD1	SVQDRGQVPTEAF
NA	TRBV11-3	TRBJ2-2	NA	ASSLDQNTGELF